This is a list of T cell receptor beta chains from one sample in a study of shared clonotypes between healthy human individuals. Clones were read by immunoSEQ multiplex PCR, and TCRdb kept only the in-frame ones, dropping some. The data show approximately 2,200,000 clones, approximately 94% seen once. What was sequenced was naive CD8+ T cells from PBMCs. The receptor source for this set is a man between 18 and 29 years old in good health. Some clones in this sample may be carry-over from other donors' samples. The conserved cysteine and the conserved F or W are not part of the CDR3 here. Fields, in order: J gene, CDR3 length, V gene, CDR3 protein.

>TRBJ2-1|15|TRBV4-1
ASSQGLSGGINNEQF
>TRBJ1-2|12|TRBV27
ASRDIGFLYGYT
>TRBJ2-3|13|TRBV7-3
ASSYGTSGTDTQY
>TRBJ2-5|13|TRBV9
ASSGMTGGLETQY
>TRBJ1-1|11|TRBV4-1
ASRRPGGGGAF
>TRBJ2-7|12|TRBV30
AWSQLAGAGEQY
>TRBJ1-1|14|TRBV27
ASSARDSGENTEAF
>TRBJ2-7|14|TRBV9
ASSVSGTSGGREQY
>TRBJ1-5|13|TRBV6-4
ASRGEYSGNQPQH
>TRBJ1-4|13|TRBV27
ASSSIRGQNEKLF
>TRBJ2-7|14|TRBV25-1
ASSEYSDRGFDEQY
>TRBJ2-1|12|TRBV5-6
ASSPGRGYNEQF
>TRBJ2-7|9|TRBV29-1
SVGTGHEQY
>TRBJ2-3|12|TRBV27
ASSLGLETDTQY
>TRBJ2-1|12|TRBV4-1
ASSFLSSYNEQF
>TRBJ1-1|11|TRBV19
ASNGRLNTEAF
>TRBJ2-1|17|TRBV7-6
ASSLARLAGVDSYNEQF